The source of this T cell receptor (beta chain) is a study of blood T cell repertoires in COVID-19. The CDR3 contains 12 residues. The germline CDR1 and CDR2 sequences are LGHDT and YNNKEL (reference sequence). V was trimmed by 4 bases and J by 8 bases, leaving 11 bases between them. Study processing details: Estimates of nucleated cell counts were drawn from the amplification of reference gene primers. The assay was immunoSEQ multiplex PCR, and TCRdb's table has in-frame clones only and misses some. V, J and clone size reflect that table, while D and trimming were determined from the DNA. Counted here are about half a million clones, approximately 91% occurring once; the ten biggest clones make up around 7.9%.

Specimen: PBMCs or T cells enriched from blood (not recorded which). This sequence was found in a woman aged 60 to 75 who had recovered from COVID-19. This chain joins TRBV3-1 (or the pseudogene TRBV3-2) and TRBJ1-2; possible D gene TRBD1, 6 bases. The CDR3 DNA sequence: TGTGCCAGCAGCCGAGCAGGGGTAGGCTACACCTTC. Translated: CASSRAGVGYTF.